A selection of T cell receptor beta chains follows, all from one sample in a study of shared clonotypes between healthy human individuals. The repertoire was sequenced with immunoSEQ multiplex PCR; TCRdb's copy has only in-frame clones and lacks some. Among about 1 million clones, more than 60% were seen once, and the ten largest hold approximately 1.5%. Sequenced material: memory CD4+ T cells sorted from blood. The receptors derive from a man aged 18 to 30 in good health. The CDR3 runs from the conserved cysteine through the conserved F or W. A D gene is named only where the DNA matches it firmly. Size is omitted from some rows. Given values are once, few, many or a class for expanded clones.

V	J	D	size	DNA	CDR3
TRBV10-3	TRBJ2-1	.	.	TGTGCCATCAGTGCGTGGCAGGGCAATGAGCAGTTCTTC	CAISAWQGNEQFF
TRBV4-1	TRBJ2-1	TRBD2	once	TGCGCCAGCAGCCAAGGTAGGGGACTAGCGGCCAACTACAATGAGCAGTTCTTC	CASSQGRGLAANYNEQFF
TRBV27	TRBJ2-7	.	.	TGTGCCAGCAGCCCCGAGTGGCCCCTCCTCTACGAGCAGTACTTC	CASSPEWPLLYEQYF
TRBV7-2	TRBJ1-2	.	.	TGTGCCAGCAGCTTACAACCCAGCTTTAACTATGGCTACACCTTC	CASSLQPSFNYGYTF
TRBV27	TRBJ2-7	TRBD1	.	TGTGCCAGCAGCCCCCCCGGGACAGTAGTTTCCGAGCAGTACTTC	CASSPPGTVVSEQYF
TRBV10-3	TRBJ2-1	.	.	TGTGCCATCAGTGAGTCGGGTGGGAGGGAGCAGTTCTTC	CAISESGGREQFF
TRBV12-5	TRBJ1-5	TRBD1	.	TGTGCTAGCCTACAGGGGGGGTTTAATCAGCCCCAGCATTTT	CASLQGGFNQPQHF
TRBV5-1	TRBJ1-6	.	.	TGCGCCAGCAAACTCGTTGGACAGAATTCACCCCTCCACTTT	CASKLVGQNSPLHF
TRBV19	TRBJ2-6	TRBD1	.	TGTGCCAGTAGCTCGGGACAGACTGGGGCCAACGTCCTGACTTTC	CASSSGQTGANVLTF
TRBV11-2	TRBJ2-5	.	.	TGTGCCAGCAGCTTAGACCTTCTGGGGGAGACCCAGTACTTC	CASSLDLLGETQYF
TRBV9	TRBJ2-5	TRBD2	.	TGTGCCAGCAGCGTAGGTTCCGGGGGGGCCGGTGAGACCCAGTACTTC	CASSVGSGGAGETQYF
TRBV7-9	TRBJ2-3	TRBD2	once	TGTGCCAGCAGCCCTAGCGGAAAAAGCACAGATACGCAGTATTTT	CASSPSGKSTDTQYF
TRBV7-9	TRBJ1-1	.	.	TGTGCCAGCAGCTTAGATCTGGGGTCCACTGAAGCTTTCTTT	CASSLDLGSTEAFF
TRBV30	TRBJ2-5	.	.	TGTGCCTGGTCGAAGGGTTTTCAAGAGACCCAGTACTTC	CAWSKGFQETQYF
TRBV28	TRBJ2-2	.	once	TGTGCCAGTTCAGGGGCCGAGGCCGGGGAGCTGTTTTTT	CASSGAEAGELFF
TRBV2	TRBJ2-5	TRBD1	once	TGTGCCAGCGGAGGACAGGGGATTTTTGAAGAGACCCAGTACTTC	CASGGQGIFEETQYF
TRBV30	TRBJ2-7	TRBD2	.	TGTGCCTGGACCGGACTAGCGGCGAGCTCCTACGAGCAGTACTTC	CAWTGLAASSYEQYF
TRBV19	TRBJ2-1	.	few	TGTGCCAGTAGTATGGGAGTCGGTGGGGCTGGGGGGCAGTTCTTC	CASSMGVGGAGGQFF
TRBV13	TRBJ2-1	.	.	TGTGCCAGCAGCTTAAACAGGGAGGGTGAGCAGTTCTTC	CASSLNREGEQFF
TRBV7-6	TRBJ2-2	.	.	TGTGCCAGCAGCCCCGCGGGGCCCGGGGAGCTGTTTTTT	CASSPAGPGELFF
TRBV27	TRBJ2-5	.	few	TGTGCCAGCAGTCCTCGGGGGTCCGAGACCCAGTACTTC	CASSPRGSETQYF
TRBV30	TRBJ1-6	.	few	TGTGCCTGGAGTGACTTCATCGGCGGTTCACCCCTCCACTTT	CAWSDFIGGSPLHF
TRBV6-5	TRBJ1-4	.	.	TGTGCCAGCAGTTACTCGGCCGGGAGTTATGAAAAACTGTTTTTT	CASSYSAGSYEKLFF
TRBV6-4	TRBJ2-7	TRBD2	.	TGTGCCAGCAGTGACGAGGCTAGCGGCTTGTCCTGCATGGGGTACTTC	CASSDEASGLSCMGYF
TRBV29-1	TRBJ1-1	.	few	TGCAGCGTACGGAACACTGAAGCTTTCTTT	CSVRNTEAFF
TRBV27	TRBJ2-2	.	few	TGTGCCAGCAGTCCTCCTGCAGGGGAGCTGTTTTTT	CASSPPAGELFF
TRBV30	TRBJ2-5	TRBD2	few	TGTGCCTGGAGTGCCGGCCGGACTAGCGGCTTTGAAGAGACCCAGTACTTC	CAWSAGRTSGFEETQYF
TRBV19	TRBJ1-5	TRBD1	.	TGTGCCAGTAAGGACAGGGTCAATCAGCCCCAGCATTTT	CASKDRVNQPQHF
TRBV6-1	TRBJ2-7	TRBD2	.	TGTGCCAGCCGGGGGGGAACTAGCGGGGACCACGAGCAGTACTTC	CASRGGTSGDHEQYF
TRBV30	TRBJ2-5	TRBD1	.	TGTGCCTGGAGTTTGATGGGTCAGGGGGCTTTTGAGACCCAGTACTTC	CAWSLMGQGAFETQYF
TRBV5-1	TRBJ2-1	.	.	TGCGCCAGCAGCTCGCTCGGGACGACCCCCTACAATGAGCAGTTCTTC	CASSSLGTTPYNEQFF
TRBV7-2	TRBJ1-3	TRBD1	.	TGTGCCAGCAGCTTAGGGGGCCGTCAGGGGGTCTCTGGAAACACCATATATTTT	CASSLGGRQGVSGNTIYF
TRBV27	TRBJ1-3	.	.	TGTGCCAGCAGTTTCGGAAACACCATATATTTT	CASSFGNTIYF